This TCR beta chain comes out of a study of T cell changes during pregnancy in multiple sclerosis. V shed 0 bases and J shed 4 bases, with 17 bases lying between them. CDR3 length: 17 amino acids. CDR1 and CDR2 (germline): SGHRS, YFSETQ. Only in-frame clones appear in the TCRdb table, and some are missing; sequencing was by immunoSEQ multiplex PCR. The data show tens of thousands of clones, 85% to 90% seen once. The receptor was isolated from a human donor whose cells served as feeder cells for cultures in a pregnancy study. The sample consisted of peripheral blood from another person, used as feeder cells. The chain recombines TRBV5-1 with TRBJ2-1; D call uncertain. The CDR3 nucleotides are TGCGCCAGCAGCTTGGACCCACGGACCGCAATATACAATGAGCAGTTCTTC. This translates into CASSLDPRTAIYNEQFF.